A single sample gave rise to the 23 T cell receptor beta chains below, sequenced in a study of CD8 T cells in ankylosing spondylitis. TCRdb processed the 5' RACE reads anew with MiXCR; each CDR3 protein has one entry. The sample shows under 450,000 distinct CDR3 sequences, roughly 20% of them seen only once. The sequenced sample was blood, either unsorted or a sorted T cell fraction (not recorded which). These receptors came from a male donor with ankylosing spondylitis or in good health (not recorded which).

The chain couples TRBV29-1 to TRBJ2-3; no clear D. Trimming took 3 bases from V and 6 from J, leaving 13 bases between them. The germline V gene has CDR1 SQVTM and CDR2 ANQGSEA. CDR3 size: 13 residues. This CDR3 is CSVEASSGDTQYF. The CDR3 nucleotides are TGCAGCGTTGAGGCCTCGAGTGGGGATACGCAGTATTTT.

The sample holds a few counts of this clonotype. The chain recombines TRBV11-2 with TRBJ2-1; 13 nucleotides match TRBD2. The V and J ends lost 3 bases and 5 bases, in that order; junction bases with no gene match: 1. The CDR3 contains 15 residues. The germline CDR1 and CDR2 sequences are SGHAT and FQNNGV. The chain's CDR3 is CASSFGTSGDNEQFF. The CDR3 nucleotides read TGTGCCAGCAGCTTCGGGACTAGCGGGGACAATGAGCAGTTCTTC.

This clonotype was observed a handful of times. This chain joins TRBV2 and TRBJ2-3; no definite D call. The germline gives CDR1 SNHLY, CDR2 FYNNEI. The V end was cut by 7 bases, the J end by 2 bases, with 10 bases between. This CDR3 region has 13 residues. The CDR3 loop reads CASTHTDTDTQYF. DNA for the CDR3: TGTGCCAGCACCCATACCGACACAGATACGCAGTATTTT. The full variable domain, its missing parts supplied by reference TRBV2 and TRBJ2-3, is EPEVTQTPSHQVTQMGQEVILRCVPISNHLYFYWYRQILGQKVEFLVSFYNNEISEKSEIFDDQFSVERPDGSNFTLKIRSTKLEDSAMYFCASTHTDTDTQYFGPGTRLTVL.

J is TRBJ1-2 and V is TRBV18; a possible D gene is TRBD1 (5 bases). CDR3 size: 14 residues. Trimming removed 2 bases from V and 5 bases from J, with 12 bases in between. Germline-derived CDR1 and CDR2 are KGHSH and LQKENI. The CDR3 region has the DNA TGTGCCAGCTCACCAGACGGGGGATGGTATGGCTACACCTTC. It codes for CASSPDGGWYGYTF. The full variable domain, with the rest looked up from reference TRBV18 and TRBJ1-2, is NAGVMQNPRHLVRRRGQEARLRCSPMKGHSHVYWYRQLPEEGLKFMVYLQKENIIDESGMPKERFSAEFPKEGPSILRIQQVVRGDSAAYFCASSPDGGWYGYTFGSGTRLTVV.

This clonotype has ten or more counts. V usage is TRBV9 and J usage is TRBJ1-2, with D uncertain. Trimming left V 3 bases short and J 9 bases short, with 9 bases between. From germline, CDR1 is SGDLS and CDR2 YYNGEE. The length of the CDR3 is 11 residues. The CDR3 nucleotides are TGTGCCAGCAGCGGGGCTGGTAGCTACACCTTC. Protein sequence: CASSGAGSYTF.

The chain carries TRBV24-1 and TRBJ2-5, with a possible D match to TRBD2 (6 bases). Germline V CDR1 and CDR2: KGHDR, SFDVKD. Trimming removed 3 bases at V and 2 bases at J, with 12 bases between. The CDR3 runs 15 residues. The CDR3 nucleotides read TGTGCCACCAGTGATGGGCGGGACGCTCAAGAGACCCAGTACTTC. This encodes CATSDGRDAQETQYF.

This clonotype was detected a few times. This rearrangement joins TRBV12-3 or TRBV12-4 to TRBJ1-2; no clear D gene. Trimming pared 5 bases from V and 3 bases from J, leaving 10 bases between. The CDR3 is 13 amino acids. CDR3: CASSPPTDYGYTF. CDR3 in DNA: TGTGCCAGCAGTCCCCCGACGGACTATGGCTACACCTTC.

This clonotype was counted between two and nine times. The V gene is TRBV10-3, the J gene TRBJ2-1; 11 nucleotides line up with TRBD1. CDR1 and CDR2 from the germline V gene are ENHRY and SYGVKD. The CDR3 extends over 15 amino acids. Trimming at V came to 6 bases and at J to 0 bases, leaving 1 base not matched to a gene. The chain's CDR3 is CAIRGQGGSYNEQFF. CDR3 DNA: TGTGCCATCAGGGGACAGGGGGGCTCCTACAATGAGCAGTTCTTC.

In this sample, this clonotype turned up many times. A junction boundary mismatches the germline segment, possibly from a read error. The J gene is TRBJ2-7, the V gene TRBV5-1, with TRBD1 identical over 7 bases. Germline V gives CDR1 SGHRS, CDR2 YFSETQ. The CDR3 has 13 residues. CDR3 loop: CASSLTGAYEQYF. In nucleotides, the CDR3 is TGTGCCAGCAGCCTTACAGGGGCCTACGAGCAGTACTTC.

J is TRBJ2-3 and V is TRBV4-1; 9 nucleotides line up with TRBD2. Germline trimming cut 3 bases from V and 2 bases from J; bases unmatched to any gene: 9. CDR3 size: 17 residues. CDR1 and CDR2 from the germline V gene are MGHRA and YSYEKL. As DNA, the CDR3 is TGCGCCAGCAGCCACCCCTTAGCGGGGGTAGTCACAGATACGCAGTATTTT. This sequence encodes CASSHPLAGVVTDTQYF.

This clonotype occurred once. The V call is TRBV29-1, the J call TRBJ2-1, with D tentatively TRBD2 (7 bases). This CDR3 spans 14 amino acids. Germline-derived CDR1 and CDR2 are SQVTM and ANQGSEA. The germline V and J ends were trimmed by 8 bases and 8 bases, with 22 bases remaining between them. The CDR3 coding sequence is TGCAGCATGACGTGGGGGGGCGCTTCCTATGAGCAGTTCTTC. As protein: CSMTWGGASYEQFF.

V is TRBV21-1 and J is TRBJ1-1. TRBV21-1 is an annotated pseudogene. The CDR3 length is 13 residues. The chain's CDR3 is CASHLHWNTEAFF. CDR3 sequence (DNA): TGTGCCAGCCACCTGCACTGGAACACTGAAGCTTTCTTT.

There are a few counts of this clonotype. A junction end diverges from the germline sequence, so it may reflect a read error. The chain links TRBV28 to TRBJ2-7; weak D call: TRBD1 (5 bases). Germline V gene data show CDR1 as MDHEN and CDR2 as SYDVKM. The CDR3 runs 14 residues. CDR3 region: CASSGESTGSTRRF. In nucleotides, the CDR3 is TGTGCCAGCAGTGGGGAATCAACAGGATCCACCAGACGCTTC.

A few counts support this clonotype. J is TRBJ2-1 and V is TRBV10-2; 14 positions match TRBD2. With V trimmed by 2 bases and J by 8 bases, 2 bases remained unmatched. The V gene's germline CDR1 is WSHSY and CDR2 SAAADI. This CDR3 has 15 residues. The CDR3 sequence is CASSEGTSGGHEQFF. The CDR3 coding sequence is TGCGCCAGCAGTGAGGGGACTAGCGGGGGTCATGAGCAGTTCTTC.

This clonotype was counted at least ten times. The rearrangement uses TRBV12-3 or TRBV12-4 and TRBJ2-7, with a tentative D call TRBD1 (6 bases). The CDR3 runs 13 residues. V lost 6 bases to trimming and J lost 3 bases, with 12 bases between them. The CDR3 DNA reads as TGTGCCAGCAGCCCTGGACAGTTCTACGAGCAGTACTTC. Translated: CASSPGQFYEQYF.

The V and J genes are TRBV20-1 and TRBJ2-7; 7 nucleotides align to TRBD1. J gave up 0 bases and V 7 bases, and 9 bases lay outside the gene matches. The CDR3 has 14 amino acids. Looked up from germline, CDR1 is DFQATT and CDR2 is SNEGSKA (reference sequence). The CDR3 is CSGVTRDSSYEQYF. DNA for the CDR3: TGCAGTGGGGTAACTCGGGACAGCTCCTACGAGCAGTACTTC.

This clonotype appeared a few times. The chain joins TRBV3-1 to TRBJ2-6; D is ambiguous. Trimming stripped 0 bases from V and 0 bases from J, with 3 bases between. Germline V CDR1 and CDR2: LGHDT, YNNKEL (reference sequence). This CDR3 contains 15 residues. The CDR3 sequence is CASSQDISGANVLTF. The CDR3 region has the DNA TGTGCCAGCAGCCAAGACATCTCTGGGGCCAACGTCCTGACTTTC.

This clonotype was counted at least ten times. The rearrangement joins TRBV4-2 to TRBJ2-1, with a possible D match to TRBD2 (7 bases). V was clipped by 0 bases and J by 10 bases, with 16 bases between them. The germline V gene encodes CDR1 LGHNA and CDR2 YNFKEQ. The CDR3 length is 15 residues. CDR3 in amino acids: CASSQDPGGPTEQFF. CDR3 DNA sequence: TGTGCCAGCAGCCAAGATCCGGGGGGCCCAACCGAGCAGTTCTTC.

This clonotype was counted only a few times. The chain is built from TRBV9 and TRBJ1-1; 7 nucleotides match TRBD1. Trimming cost V 4 bases and J 6 bases; bases outside gene matches: 12. The CDR3 extends over 15 amino acids. Per the germline V gene, CDR1 is SGDLS and CDR2 is YYNGEE. The CDR3 loop is CASSPLRGGGSEAFF. CDR3 coding DNA: TGTGCCAGCAGCCCTCTCAGGGGGGGAGGCTCTGAAGCTTTCTTT.

This clonotype was picked up a small number of times. The chain uses TRBV9 and TRBJ2-1, with TRBD2 identical over 11 bases. The CDR3 spans 15 residues. Germline CDR1 SGDLS, CDR2 YYNGEE. The V segment lost 2 bases and the J segment 6 bases; nucleotides outside the gene matches: 4. CDR3 DNA: TGTGCCAGCAGCGTTAGCGGGGGGGACACCAATGAGCAGTTCTTC. Protein: CASSVSGGDTNEQFF.

The V and J genes are TRBV15 and TRBJ2-3, with TRBD1 matching 11 bases. The junction had 3 bases not matched to a gene; V was cut back by 5 bases and J by 2 bases. The CDR3 runs to 15 residues. The germline V gene has CDR1 LNHNV and CDR2 YYDKDF (reference sequence). CDR3 DNA sequence: TGTGCCACCAGCGGGGACAGGGGGGCCACAGATACGCAGTATTTT. Amino acid sequence: CATSGDRGATDTQYF.

This clonotype was counted between two and nine times. The genes are TRBV29-1 and TRBJ2-7, with D perhaps TRBD2 (6 bases). CDR1 is SQVTM, CDR2 ANQGSEA, per germline. V lost 5 bases, J lost 6 bases, and 17 bases lay in between. The CDR3 spans 13 residues. CDR3 region: CSVLLWPGVEQYF. The CDR3 DNA reads TGCAGCGTTCTCCTATGGCCGGGGGTCGAGCAGTACTTC.

This clonotype showed up just a few times. The chain combines TRBV29-1 with TRBJ1-2; 10 positions match TRBD1. This CDR3 contains 16 residues. The germline gives CDR1 SQVTM, CDR2 ANQGSEA. V trimming: 6 bases; J trimming: 5 bases; junction bases outside the gene matches: 15. CDR3 in DNA: TGCAGCGTCGAGGCAAATTTTCCGGGACAGGGGTATGGCTACACCTTC. Encoded protein: CSVEANFPGQGYGYTF.